This T cell receptor (beta chain) was identified during a study of a mutant IDH1 vaccine in newly diagnosed glioma. General study results and limits: The occurrence of vaccine-induced immune responses was seen in 93.3% of patients.

As to time point: week 11, during vaccination. Every single dose of the vaccine, 300 ug of mutant IDH1 20-mer peptide, came with topical imiquimod. Concerning this clone: Its target is not known.

The data were produced by immunoSEQ multiplex PCR, yet TCRdb's version contains in-frame clones alone and is incomplete. The repertoire has around 40,000 clones, around 84% of them found once; the top ten carry 2% to 2.5%. This CDR3 spans 15 amino acids. J lost 5 bases, V lost 5 bases, and 8 bases had no gene match. The germline V gene encodes CDR1 SGHTA and CDR2 FQGTGA. This sequence joins TRBV7-3 and TRBJ2-7; 11 bases fit TRBD2. The sequence derives from a man aged 35 to 55 with glioma. This specimen consisted of PBMCs, obtained from a glioma patient whose treatment included an IDH1 peptide vaccine. The CDR3 spells CASSPTSGSFHEQYF. CDR3 nucleotides: TGTGCCAGCAGCCCCACTAGCGGGAGTTTCCACGAGCAGTACTTC.